The 3 T cell receptor beta chains presented below share a single source sample, sequenced in a study of CD8+CD57+ T cells in acquired aplastic anemia. Sequencing was done on patients that had shown CD8+CD57+ cell expansion by flow cytometry. Genomic DNA provided the template from which TCR beta VDJ and CDR3 profiles were obtained. One entry per CDR3 protein results from TCRdb running MiXCR on the reads. The sample includes about 170,000 distinct CDR3 sequences, 45% to 55% of them seen just once. Sequencing input: sorted CD4+, CD8+, or CD8+CD57+ T cells (not recorded which) from PBMCs. These receptors all stem from a human donor with aplastic anemia.

The chain combines TRBV29-1 with TRBJ1-2; 10 nucleotides match TRBD1. Germline trimming cut 5 bases from V and 0 bases from J; bases unmatched to any gene: 6. CDR1 and CDR2 (germline): SQVTM, ANQGSEA. The CDR3 contains 15 residues. CDR3: CSVPRDRGPNYGYTF. DNA of the CDR3: TGCAGCGTTCCCCGGGACAGGGGCCCTAACTATGGCTACACCTTC.

This clonotype has a count of ten or more. The rearrangement joins TRBV20-1 to TRBJ2-7; 7 bases map to TRBD2. The V and J ends lost 4 bases and 3 bases, in that order; junction bases with no gene match: 9. Germline V gene data show CDR1 as DFQATT and CDR2 as SNEGSKA (reference sequence). This CDR3 is 14 amino acids long. Here the CDR3 DNA reads TGCAGTGCTACTGAACCGGGACTATTCTACGAGCAGTACTTC. Translated: CSATEPGLFYEQYF.

The chain carries TRBV5-1 and TRBJ2-7; 13 nucleotides line up with TRBD2. This CDR3 spans 14 amino acids. V shed 3 bases and J 6 bases; nucleotides not matched to a gene: 3. CDR1 is SGHRS and CDR2 is YFSETQ in the germline V gene. This CDR3 is CASSSGLAGAEQYF. CDR3 sequence (DNA): TGCGCCAGCAGCTCAGGACTAGCGGGAGCCGAGCAGTACTTC.